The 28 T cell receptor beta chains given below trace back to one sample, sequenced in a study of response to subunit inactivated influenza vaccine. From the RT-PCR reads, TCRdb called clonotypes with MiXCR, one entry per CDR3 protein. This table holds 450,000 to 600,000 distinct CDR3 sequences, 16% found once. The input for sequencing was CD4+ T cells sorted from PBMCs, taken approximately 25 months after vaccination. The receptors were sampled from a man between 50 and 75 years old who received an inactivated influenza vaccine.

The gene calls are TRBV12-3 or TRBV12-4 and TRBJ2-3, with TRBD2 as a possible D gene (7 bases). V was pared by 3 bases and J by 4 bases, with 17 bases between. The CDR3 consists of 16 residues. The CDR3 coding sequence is TGTGCCAGCAGTTTTGGGGGGGGGCTGATAGCAGATACGCAGTATTTT. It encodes CASSFGGGLIADTQYF.

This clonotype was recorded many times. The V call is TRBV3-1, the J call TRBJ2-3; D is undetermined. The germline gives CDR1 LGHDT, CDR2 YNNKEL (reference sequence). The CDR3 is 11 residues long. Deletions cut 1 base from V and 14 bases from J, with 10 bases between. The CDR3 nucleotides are TGTGCCAGCAGCCAAGGACCAAAGGGGTATTTT. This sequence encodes CASSQGPKGYF.

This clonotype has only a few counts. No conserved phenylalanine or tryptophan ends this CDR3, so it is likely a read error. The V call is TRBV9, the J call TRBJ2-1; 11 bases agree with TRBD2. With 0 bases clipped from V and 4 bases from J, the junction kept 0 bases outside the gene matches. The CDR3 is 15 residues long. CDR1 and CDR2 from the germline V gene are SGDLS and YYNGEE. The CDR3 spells CASSVGLAGYNEQFL. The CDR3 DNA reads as TGTGCCAGCAGCGTAGGACTAGCGGGGTACAATGAGCAGTTCCTC.

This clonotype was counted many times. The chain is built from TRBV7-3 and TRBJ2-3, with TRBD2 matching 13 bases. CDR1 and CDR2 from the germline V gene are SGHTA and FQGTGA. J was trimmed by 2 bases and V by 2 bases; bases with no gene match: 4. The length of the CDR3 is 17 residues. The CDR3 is CASSLSGLAGNTDTQYF. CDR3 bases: TGTGCCAGCAGCTTATCGGGACTAGCGGGGAACACAGATACGCAGTATTTT. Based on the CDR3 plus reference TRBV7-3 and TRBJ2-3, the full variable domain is GAGVSQTPSNKVTEKGKYVELRCDPISGHTALYWYRQSLGQGPEFLIYFQGTGAADDSGLPNDRFFAVRPEGSVSTLKIQRTERGDSAVYLCASSLSGLAGNTDTQYFGPGTRLTVL.

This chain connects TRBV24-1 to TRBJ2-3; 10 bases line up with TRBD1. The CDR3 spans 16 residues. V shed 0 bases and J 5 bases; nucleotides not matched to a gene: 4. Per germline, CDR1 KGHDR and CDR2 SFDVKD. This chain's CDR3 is CATSDLGTGAGDTQYF. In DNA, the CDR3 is TGTGCCACCAGTGATTTGGGGACAGGGGCGGGAGATACGCAGTATTTT.

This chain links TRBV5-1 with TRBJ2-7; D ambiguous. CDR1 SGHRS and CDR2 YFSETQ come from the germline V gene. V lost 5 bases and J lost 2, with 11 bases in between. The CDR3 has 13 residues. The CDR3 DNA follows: TGCGCCAGCAGTAATCCAGGCACCTACGAGCAGTACTTC. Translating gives CASSNPGTYEQYF.

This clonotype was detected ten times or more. The CDR3 spells CASLPNEALAKNIQYF. CDR3 DNA: TGTGCCAGCCTCCCCAATGAGGCTCTAGCCAAAAACATTCAGTACTTC. The V call is TRBV12-3 or TRBV12-4, the J call TRBJ2-4; D gene ambiguous. This CDR3 has 16 residues. V was cut by 8 bases and J by 0 bases, with 17 bases left in between.

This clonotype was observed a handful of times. DNA of the CDR3: TGTGCCAGCTCACCCGGGACTAGCGGGACCAACGAGCAGTTCTTC. It encodes CASSPGTSGTNEQFF. This chain links TRBV18 with TRBJ2-1; TRBD2 agrees at 13 bases. CDR1 and CDR2 (germline): KGHSH, LQKENI. The CDR3 spans 15 residues. V gave up 3 bases and J gave up 10 bases; unmatched junction bases: 6.

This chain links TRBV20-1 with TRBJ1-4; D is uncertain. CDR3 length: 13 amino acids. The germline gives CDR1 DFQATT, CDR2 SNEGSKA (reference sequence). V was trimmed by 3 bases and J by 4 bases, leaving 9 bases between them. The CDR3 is CSASRTYNEKLFF. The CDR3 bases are TGCAGTGCTAGTAGGACGTATAATGAAAAACTGTTTTTT.

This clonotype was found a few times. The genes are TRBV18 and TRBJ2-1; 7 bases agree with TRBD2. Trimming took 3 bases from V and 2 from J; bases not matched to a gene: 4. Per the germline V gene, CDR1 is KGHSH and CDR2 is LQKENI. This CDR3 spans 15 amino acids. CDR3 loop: CASSPLAAPYNEQFF. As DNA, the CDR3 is TGTGCCAGCTCACCTCTAGCGGCCCCCTACAATGAGCAGTTCTTC.

CDR3 DNA: TGCGCCAGCAGCTACACTAGCGCCGGGGGAACCGGGGAGCTGTTTTTT. Translated: CASSYTSAGGTGELFF. The chain carries TRBV5-1 and TRBJ2-2; 7 positions match TRBD2. Germline CDR1 SGHRS, CDR2 YFSETQ. The length of the CDR3 is 16 residues. With 3 bases clipped from V and 5 bases from J, the junction kept 10 bases outside the gene matches.

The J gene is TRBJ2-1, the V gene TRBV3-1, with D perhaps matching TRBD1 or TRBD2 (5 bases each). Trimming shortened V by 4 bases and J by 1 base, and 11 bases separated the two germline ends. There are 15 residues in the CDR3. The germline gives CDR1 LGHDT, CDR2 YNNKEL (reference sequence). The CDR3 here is CASSRGSSSYNEQFF. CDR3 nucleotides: TGTGCCAGCAGCCGGGGGAGTAGTTCCTACAATGAGCAGTTCTTC.

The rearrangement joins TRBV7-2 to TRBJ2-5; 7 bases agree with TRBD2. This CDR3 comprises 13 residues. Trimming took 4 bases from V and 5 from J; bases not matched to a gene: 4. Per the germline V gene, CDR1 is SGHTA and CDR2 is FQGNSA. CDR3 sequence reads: CASSSTSRETQYF. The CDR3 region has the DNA TGTGCCAGCAGCTCGACTAGCAGGGAGACCCAGTACTTC.

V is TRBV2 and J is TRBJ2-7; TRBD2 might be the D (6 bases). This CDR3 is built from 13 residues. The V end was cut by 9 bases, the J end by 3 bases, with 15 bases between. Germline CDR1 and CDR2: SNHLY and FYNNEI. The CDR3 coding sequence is TGTGCCAGTGCGGGGAGTGGCGGCTACGAGCAGTACTTC. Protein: CASAGSGGYEQYF.

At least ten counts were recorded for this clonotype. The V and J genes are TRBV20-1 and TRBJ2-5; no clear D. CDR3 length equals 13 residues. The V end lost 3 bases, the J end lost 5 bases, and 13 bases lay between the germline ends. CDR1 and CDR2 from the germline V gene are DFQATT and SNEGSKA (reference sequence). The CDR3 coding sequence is TGCAGTGCTAGCCGGACCGTCCGGGAGACCCAGTACTTC. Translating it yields CSASRTVRETQYF.

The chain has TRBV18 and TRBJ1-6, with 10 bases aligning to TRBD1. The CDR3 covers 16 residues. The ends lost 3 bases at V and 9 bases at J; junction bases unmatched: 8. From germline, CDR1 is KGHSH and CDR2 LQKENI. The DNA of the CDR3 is TGTGCCAGCTCACCTCGGACAGGGGGTAGTTCTTCACCCCTCCACTTT. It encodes CASSPRTGGSSSPLHF.

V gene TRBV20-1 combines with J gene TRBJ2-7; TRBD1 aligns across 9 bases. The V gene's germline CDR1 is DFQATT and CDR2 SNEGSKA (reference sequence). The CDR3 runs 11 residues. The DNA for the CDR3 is TGCAACGCGGGACAGGGCAACGAGCAGTACTTC. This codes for CNAGQGNEQYF.

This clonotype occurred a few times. The CDR3 region has the DNA TGTGCCAGCACTCAGCTCTGGTACGAGCAGTACTTC. Protein: CASTQLWYEQYF. V and J are TRBV2 and TRBJ2-7; no clear D gene. Trimming pared 7 bases from V and 4 bases from J, leaving 11 bases between. In germline, CDR1 is SNHLY, CDR2 FYNNEI. CDR3 length: 12 residues.

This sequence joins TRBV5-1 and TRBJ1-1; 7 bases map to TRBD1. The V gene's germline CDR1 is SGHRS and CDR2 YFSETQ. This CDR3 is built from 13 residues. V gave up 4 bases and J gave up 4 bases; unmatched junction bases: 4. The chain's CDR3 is CASSPGGSTEAFF. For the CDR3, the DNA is TGCGCCAGCAGCCCAGGGGGGAGCACTGAAGCTTTCTTT. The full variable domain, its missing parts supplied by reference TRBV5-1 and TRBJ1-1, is KAGVTQTPRYLIKTRGQQVTLSCSPISGHRSVSWYQQTPGQGLQFLFEYFSETQRNKGNFPGRFSGRQFSNSRSEMNVSTLELGDSALYLCASSPGGSTEAFFGQGTRLTVV.

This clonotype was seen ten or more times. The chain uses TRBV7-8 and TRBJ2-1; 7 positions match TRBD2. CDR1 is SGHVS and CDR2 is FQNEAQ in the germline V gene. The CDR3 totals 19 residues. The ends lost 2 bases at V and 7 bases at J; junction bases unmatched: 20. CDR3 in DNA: TGTGCCAGCAGCTTACGTCGTCCGTGGGCTAGCGGCTTTGTTAATGAGCAGTTCTTC. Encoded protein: CASSLRRPWASGFVNEQFF.

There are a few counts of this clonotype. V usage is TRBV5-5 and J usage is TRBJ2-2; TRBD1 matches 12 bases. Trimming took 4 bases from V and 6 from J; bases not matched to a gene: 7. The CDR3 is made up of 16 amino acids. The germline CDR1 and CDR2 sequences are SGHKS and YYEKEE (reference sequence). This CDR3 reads CASSATGTGGPGELFF. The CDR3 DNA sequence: TGTGCCAGCAGCGCGACCGGGACAGGGGGCCCCGGGGAGCTGTTTTTT.

CDR3 residues: CASSYSAGLNTIYF. The CDR3 DNA sequence: TGTGCCAGCAGTTACTCGGCAGGGCTCAACACCATATATTTT. The chain carries TRBV6-5 and TRBJ1-3, with D possibly TRBD1 on 5 matching bases. The CDR3 length is 14 residues. V was pared by 0 bases and J by 7 bases, with 10 bases between. Germline-derived CDR1 and CDR2 are MNHEY and SVGAGI.

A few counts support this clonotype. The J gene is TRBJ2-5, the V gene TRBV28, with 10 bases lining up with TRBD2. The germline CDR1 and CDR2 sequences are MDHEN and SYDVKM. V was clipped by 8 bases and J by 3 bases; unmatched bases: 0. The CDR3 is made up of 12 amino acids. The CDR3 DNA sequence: TGTGCCAGCGGACTAGCGGAAGAGACCCAGTACTTC. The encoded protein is CASGLAEETQYF.

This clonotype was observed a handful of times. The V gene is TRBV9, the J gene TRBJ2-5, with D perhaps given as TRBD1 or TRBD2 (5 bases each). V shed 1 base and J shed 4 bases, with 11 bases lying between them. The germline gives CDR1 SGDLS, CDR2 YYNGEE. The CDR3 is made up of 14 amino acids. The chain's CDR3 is CASSVPGTRETQYF. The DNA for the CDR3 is TGTGCCAGCAGCGTACCTGGGACGCGAGAGACCCAGTACTTC.

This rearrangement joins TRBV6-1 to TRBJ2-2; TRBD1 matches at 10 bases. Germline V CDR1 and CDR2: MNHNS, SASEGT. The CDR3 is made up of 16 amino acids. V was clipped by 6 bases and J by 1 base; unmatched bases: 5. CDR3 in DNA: TGTGCCAGCAGACAGACAGGGGGCAGGAACACCGGGGAGCTGTTTTTT. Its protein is CASRQTGGRNTGELFF.

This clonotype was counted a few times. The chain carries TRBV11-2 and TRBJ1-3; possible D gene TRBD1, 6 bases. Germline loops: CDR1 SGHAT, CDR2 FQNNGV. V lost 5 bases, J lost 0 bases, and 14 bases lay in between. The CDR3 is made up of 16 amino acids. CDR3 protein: CASSLRTVLSGNTIYF. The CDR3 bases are TGTGCCAGCAGCCTCCGGACAGTTCTCTCTGGAAACACCATATATTTT.

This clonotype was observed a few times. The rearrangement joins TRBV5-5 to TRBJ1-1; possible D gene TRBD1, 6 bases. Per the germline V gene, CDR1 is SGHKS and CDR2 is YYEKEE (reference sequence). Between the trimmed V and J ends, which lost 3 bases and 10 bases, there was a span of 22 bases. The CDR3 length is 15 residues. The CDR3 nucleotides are TGTGCCAGCAGCTCTCCGGGACAAAAAAGGGCCCCAGCTTTCTTT. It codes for CASSSPGQKRAPAFF. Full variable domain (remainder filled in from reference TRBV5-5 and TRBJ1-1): DAGVTQSPTHLIKTRGQQVTLRCSPISGHKSVSWYQQVLGQGPQFIFQYYEKEERGRGNFPDRFSARQFPNYSSELNVNALLLGDSALYLCASSSPGQKRAPAFFGQGTRLTVV.

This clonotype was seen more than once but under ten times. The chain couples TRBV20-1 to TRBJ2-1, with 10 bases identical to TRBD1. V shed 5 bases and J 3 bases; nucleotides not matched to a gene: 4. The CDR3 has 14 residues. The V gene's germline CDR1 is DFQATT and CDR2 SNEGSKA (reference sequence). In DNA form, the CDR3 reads TGCAGTGCTCGACAGGGGGCCTACTACAATGAGCAGTTCTTC. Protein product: CSARQGAYYNEQFF.